This TCR beta chain emerged from a study of blood T cell repertoires in COVID-19. Germline CDR1 reads MNHEY; CDR2 reads SMNVEV (reference sequence). The V gene lost 8 bases and the J gene lost 8 bases, with 12 bases spanning the gap. The CDR3 extends over 12 amino acids. In the study's own analysis: Reference gene primer amplification in the assay estimated nucleated cell counts. Profiling relied on immunoSEQ multiplex PCR, and the TCRdb table lists in-frame clones only, not all of them. The D gene and trimming were derived from the DNA, and the V and J assignments and clone size from that table. Of about 140,000 clones in the sample, about 80% were seen once.

The TCR originated in a human donor in a cohort sampled during active COVID-19. The J gene is TRBJ1-4, the V gene TRBV27; D remains ambiguous. The sample comprised peripheral blood. CDR3 in amino acids: CASAGQDEKLFF. Written as DNA, the CDR3 is TGTGCCAGCGCGGGCCAGGACGAAAAACTGTTTTTT.